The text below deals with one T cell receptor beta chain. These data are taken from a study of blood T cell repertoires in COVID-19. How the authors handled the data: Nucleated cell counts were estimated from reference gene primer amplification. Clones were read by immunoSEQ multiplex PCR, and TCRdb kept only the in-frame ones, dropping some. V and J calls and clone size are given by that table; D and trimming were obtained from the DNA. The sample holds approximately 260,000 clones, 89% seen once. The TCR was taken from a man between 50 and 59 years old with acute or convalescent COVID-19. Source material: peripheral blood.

CDR3 nucleotide sequence: TGTGCCAGCACTGGGGGGTATGGCTACACCTTC. This sequence encodes CASTGGYGYTF. J is TRBJ1-2 and V is TRBV6-5; D may be TRBD1 (5 bases). The CDR3 has 11 amino acids. Germline V gene data show CDR1 as MNHEY and CDR2 as SVGAGI. V was cut by 7 bases and J by 5 bases, with 8 bases left in between.